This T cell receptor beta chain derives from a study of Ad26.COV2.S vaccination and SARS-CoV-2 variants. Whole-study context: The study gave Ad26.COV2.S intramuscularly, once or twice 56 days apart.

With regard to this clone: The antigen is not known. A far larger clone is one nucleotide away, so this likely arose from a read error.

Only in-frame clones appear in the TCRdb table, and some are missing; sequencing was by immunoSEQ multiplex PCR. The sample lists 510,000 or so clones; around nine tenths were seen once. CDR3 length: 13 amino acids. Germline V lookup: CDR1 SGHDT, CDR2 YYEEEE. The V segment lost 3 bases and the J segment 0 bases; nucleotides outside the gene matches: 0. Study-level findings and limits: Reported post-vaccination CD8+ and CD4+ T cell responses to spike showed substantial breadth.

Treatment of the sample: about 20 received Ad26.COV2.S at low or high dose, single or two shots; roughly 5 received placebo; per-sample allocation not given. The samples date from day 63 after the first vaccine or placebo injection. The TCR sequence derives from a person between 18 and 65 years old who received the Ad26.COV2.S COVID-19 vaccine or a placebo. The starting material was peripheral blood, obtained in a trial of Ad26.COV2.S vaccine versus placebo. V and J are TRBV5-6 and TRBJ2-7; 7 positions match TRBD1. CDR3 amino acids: CASSWDSSYEQYF. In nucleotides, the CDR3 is TGTGCCAGCAGCTGGGACAGCTCCTACGAGCAGTACTTC.